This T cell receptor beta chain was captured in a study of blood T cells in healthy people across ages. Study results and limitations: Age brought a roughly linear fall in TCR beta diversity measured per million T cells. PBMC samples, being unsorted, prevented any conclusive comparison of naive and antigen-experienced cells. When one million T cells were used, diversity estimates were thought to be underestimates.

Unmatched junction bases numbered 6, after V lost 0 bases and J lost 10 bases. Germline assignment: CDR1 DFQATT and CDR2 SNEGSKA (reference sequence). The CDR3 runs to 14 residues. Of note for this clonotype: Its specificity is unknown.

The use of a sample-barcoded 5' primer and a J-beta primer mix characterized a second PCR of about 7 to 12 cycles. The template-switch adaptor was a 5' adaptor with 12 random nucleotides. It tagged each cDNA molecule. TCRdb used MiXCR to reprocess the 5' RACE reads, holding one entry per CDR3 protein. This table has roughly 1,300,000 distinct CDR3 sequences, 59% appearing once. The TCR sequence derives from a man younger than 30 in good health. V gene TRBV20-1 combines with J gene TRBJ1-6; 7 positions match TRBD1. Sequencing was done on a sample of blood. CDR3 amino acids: CSAREARQGSPLHF. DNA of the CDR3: TGCAGTGCTAGAGAGGCGAGACAGGGATCACCCCTCCACTTT.